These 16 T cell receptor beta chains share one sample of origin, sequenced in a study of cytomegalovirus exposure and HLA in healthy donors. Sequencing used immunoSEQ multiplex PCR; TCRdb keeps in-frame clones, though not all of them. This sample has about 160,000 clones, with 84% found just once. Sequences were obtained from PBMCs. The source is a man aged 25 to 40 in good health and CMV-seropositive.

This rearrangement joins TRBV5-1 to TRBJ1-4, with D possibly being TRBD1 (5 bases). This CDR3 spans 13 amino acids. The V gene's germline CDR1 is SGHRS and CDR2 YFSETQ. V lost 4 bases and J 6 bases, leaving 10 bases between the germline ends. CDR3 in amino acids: CASSLPGDEKLFF. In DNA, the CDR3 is TGCGCCAGCAGCCTCCCGGGGGATGAAAAACTGTTTTTT. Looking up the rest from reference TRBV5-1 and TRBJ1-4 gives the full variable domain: KAGVTQTPRYLIKTRGQQVTLSCSPISGHRSVSWYQQTPGQGLQFLFEYFSETQRNKGNFPGRFSGRQFSNSRSEMNVSTLELGDSALYLCASSLPGDEKLFFGSGTQLSVL.

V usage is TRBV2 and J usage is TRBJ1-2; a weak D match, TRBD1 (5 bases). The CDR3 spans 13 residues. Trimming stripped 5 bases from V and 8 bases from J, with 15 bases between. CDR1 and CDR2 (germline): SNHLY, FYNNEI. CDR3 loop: CASSIDGRGGYTF. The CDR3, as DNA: TGTGCCAGCAGTATCGACGGGAGGGGAGGCTACACCTTC. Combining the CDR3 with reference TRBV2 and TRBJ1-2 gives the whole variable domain EPEVTQTPSHQVTQMGQEVILRCVPISNHLYFYWYRQILGQKVEFLVSFYNNEISEKSEIFDDQFSVERPDGSNFTLKIRSTKLEDSAMYFCASSIDGRGGYTFGSGTRLTVV.

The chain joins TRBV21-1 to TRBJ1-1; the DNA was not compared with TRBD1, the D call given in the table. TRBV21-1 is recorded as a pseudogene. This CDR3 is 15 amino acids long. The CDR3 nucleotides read TGTGCCAGCAGCCGGACAGGGGTGTTGTACACTGAAGCTTTCTTT. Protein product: CASSRTGVLYTEAFF.

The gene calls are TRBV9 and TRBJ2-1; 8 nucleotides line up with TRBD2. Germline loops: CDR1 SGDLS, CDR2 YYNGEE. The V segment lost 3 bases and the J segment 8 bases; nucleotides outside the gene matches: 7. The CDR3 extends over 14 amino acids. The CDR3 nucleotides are TGTGCCAGCAGCGCCGACCGGACTAGCTATGAGCAGTTCTTC. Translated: CASSADRTSYEQFF. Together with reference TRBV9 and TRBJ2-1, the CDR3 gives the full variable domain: DSGVTQTPKHLITATGQRVTLRCSPRSGDLSVYWYQQSLDQGLQFLIQYYNGEERAKGNILERFSAQQFPDLHSELNLSSLELGDSALYFCASSADRTSYEQFFGPGTRLTVL.

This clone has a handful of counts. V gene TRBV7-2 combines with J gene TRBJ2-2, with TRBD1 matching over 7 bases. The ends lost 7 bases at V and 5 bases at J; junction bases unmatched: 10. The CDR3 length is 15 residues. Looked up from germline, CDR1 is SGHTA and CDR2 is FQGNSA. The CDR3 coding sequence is TGTGCCAGCACCCAAGCGACAGGGTCAACCGGGGAGCTGTTTTTT. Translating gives CASTQATGSTGELFF.

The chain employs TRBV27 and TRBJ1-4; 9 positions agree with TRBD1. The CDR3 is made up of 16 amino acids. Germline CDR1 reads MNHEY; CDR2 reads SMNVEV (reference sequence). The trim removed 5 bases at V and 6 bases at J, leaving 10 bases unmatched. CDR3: CASSTRPGQGYEKLFF. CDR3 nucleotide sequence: TGTGCCAGCAGTACTCGACCGGGACAGGGTTATGAAAAACTGTTTTTT.

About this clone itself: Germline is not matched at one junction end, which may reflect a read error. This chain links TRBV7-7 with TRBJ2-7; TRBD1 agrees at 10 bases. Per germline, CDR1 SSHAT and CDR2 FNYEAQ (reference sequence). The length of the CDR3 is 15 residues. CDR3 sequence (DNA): TGTGCTAGCAGCACTGCCGGGACAGGGGAACACGAGCAGTACTTC. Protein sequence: CASSTAGTGEHEQYF.

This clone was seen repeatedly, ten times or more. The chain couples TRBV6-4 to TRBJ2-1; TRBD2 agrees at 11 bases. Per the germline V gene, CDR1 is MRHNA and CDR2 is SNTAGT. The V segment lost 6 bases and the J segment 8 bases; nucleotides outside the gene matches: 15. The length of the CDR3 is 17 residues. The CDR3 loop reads CASSAHQSSGGADEQFF. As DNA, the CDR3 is TGTGCCAGCAGCGCCCACCAGAGTAGCGGGGGGGCCGATGAGCAGTTCTTC.

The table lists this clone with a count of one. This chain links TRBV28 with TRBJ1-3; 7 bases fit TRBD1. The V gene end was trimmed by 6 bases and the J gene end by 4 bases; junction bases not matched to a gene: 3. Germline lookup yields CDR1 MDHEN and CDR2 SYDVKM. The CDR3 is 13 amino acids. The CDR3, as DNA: TGTGCCAGCAGCGGGACAGCAGGAAACACCATATATTTT. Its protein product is CASSGTAGNTIYF. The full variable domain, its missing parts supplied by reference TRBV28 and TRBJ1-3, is DVKVTQSSRYLVKRTGEKVFLECVQDMDHENMFWYRQDPGLGLRLIYFSYDVKMKEKGDIPEGYSVSREKKERFSLILESASTNQTSMYLCASSGTAGNTIYFGEGSWLTVV.

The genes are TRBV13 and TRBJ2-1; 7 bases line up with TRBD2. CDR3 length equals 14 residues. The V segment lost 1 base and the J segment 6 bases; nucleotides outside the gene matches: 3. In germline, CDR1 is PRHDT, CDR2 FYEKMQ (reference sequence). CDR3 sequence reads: CASSLVTGGNEQFF. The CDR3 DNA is TGTGCCAGCAGCTTAGTCACGGGAGGCAATGAGCAGTTCTTC.

The CDR3 DNA sequence: TGTGCCAGCAGATCGACAGGGGCAGAGACCCAGTACTTC. This sequence encodes CASRSTGAETQYF. The V and J genes are TRBV28 and TRBJ2-5; the match to TRBD1 covers 8 bases. Trimming cost V 6 bases and J 4 bases; bases outside gene matches: 4. The CDR3 loop spans 13 amino acids. Germline assignment: CDR1 MDHEN and CDR2 SYDVKM.

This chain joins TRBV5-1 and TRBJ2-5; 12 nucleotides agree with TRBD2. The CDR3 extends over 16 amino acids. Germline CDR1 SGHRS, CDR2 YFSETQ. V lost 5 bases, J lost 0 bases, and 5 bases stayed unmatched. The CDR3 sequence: CASRLGLAGNQETQYF. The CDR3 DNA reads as TGCGCCAGCAGGCTAGGACTAGCGGGGAACCAAGAGACCCAGTACTTC.

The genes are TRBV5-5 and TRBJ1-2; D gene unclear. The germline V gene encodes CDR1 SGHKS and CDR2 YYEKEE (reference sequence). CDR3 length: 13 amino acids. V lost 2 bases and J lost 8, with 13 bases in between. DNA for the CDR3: TGTGCCAGCAGCTTTGTACTGGCGGAAGGCTACACCTTC. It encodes CASSFVLAEGYTF.

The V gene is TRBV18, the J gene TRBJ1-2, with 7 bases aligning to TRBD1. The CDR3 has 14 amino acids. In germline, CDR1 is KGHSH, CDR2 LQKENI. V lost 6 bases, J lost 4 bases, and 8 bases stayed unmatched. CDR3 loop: CASSPGQDPYGYTF. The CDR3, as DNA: TGTGCCAGCTCCCCTGGACAGGACCCCTATGGCTACACCTTC.

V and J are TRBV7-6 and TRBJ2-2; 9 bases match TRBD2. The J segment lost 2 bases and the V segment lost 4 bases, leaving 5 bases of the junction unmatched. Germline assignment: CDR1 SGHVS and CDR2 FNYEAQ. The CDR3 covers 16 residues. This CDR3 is CASSSALAGNTGELFF. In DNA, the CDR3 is TGTGCCAGCAGCTCCGCCCTAGCGGGAAACACCGGGGAGCTGTTTTTT.

CDR3 nucleotide sequence: TGCGCCAGCAGTCAAGGAGGACAGGGTAGCACTGAAGCTTTCTTT. Residues: CASSQGGQGSTEAFF. J is TRBJ1-1 and V is TRBV23-1; 8 nucleotides agree with TRBD1. TRBV23-1 qualifies as an ORF whose function is uncertain. Trimming removed 2 bases from V and 4 bases from J; junction bases left unmatched: 6. This CDR3 has 15 residues.